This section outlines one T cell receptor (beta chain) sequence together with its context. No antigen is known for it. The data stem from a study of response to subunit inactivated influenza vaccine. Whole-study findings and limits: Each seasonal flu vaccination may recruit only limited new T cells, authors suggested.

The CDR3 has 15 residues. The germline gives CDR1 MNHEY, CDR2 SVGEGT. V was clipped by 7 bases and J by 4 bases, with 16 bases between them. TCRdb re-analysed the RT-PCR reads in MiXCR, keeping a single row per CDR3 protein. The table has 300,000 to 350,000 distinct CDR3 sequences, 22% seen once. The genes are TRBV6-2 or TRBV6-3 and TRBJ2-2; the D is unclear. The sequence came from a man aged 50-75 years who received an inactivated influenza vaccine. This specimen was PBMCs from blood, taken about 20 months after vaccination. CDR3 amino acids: CASNEARGATGELFF. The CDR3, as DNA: TGTGCCAGCAACGAGGCACGAGGTGCCACCGGGGAGCTGTTTTTT.